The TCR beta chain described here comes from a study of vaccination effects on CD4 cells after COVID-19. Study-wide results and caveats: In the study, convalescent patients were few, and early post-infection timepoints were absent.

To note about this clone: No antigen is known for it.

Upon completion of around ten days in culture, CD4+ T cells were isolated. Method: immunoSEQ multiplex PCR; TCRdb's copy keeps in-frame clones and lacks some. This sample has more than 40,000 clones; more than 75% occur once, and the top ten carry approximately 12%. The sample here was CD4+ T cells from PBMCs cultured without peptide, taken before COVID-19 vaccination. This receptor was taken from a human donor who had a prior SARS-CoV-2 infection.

CDR3 loop: CASSFNSGAYGYTF. CDR3 bases: TGCGCCAGCAGCTTTAACTCAGGGGCCTATGGCTACACCTTC. The rearrangement links TRBV5-1 to TRBJ1-2, with a tentative D call TRBD1 (6 bases). Per germline, CDR1 SGHRS and CDR2 YFSETQ. The V end was cut by 2 bases, the J end by 4 bases, with 12 bases between. This CDR3 region has 14 residues.